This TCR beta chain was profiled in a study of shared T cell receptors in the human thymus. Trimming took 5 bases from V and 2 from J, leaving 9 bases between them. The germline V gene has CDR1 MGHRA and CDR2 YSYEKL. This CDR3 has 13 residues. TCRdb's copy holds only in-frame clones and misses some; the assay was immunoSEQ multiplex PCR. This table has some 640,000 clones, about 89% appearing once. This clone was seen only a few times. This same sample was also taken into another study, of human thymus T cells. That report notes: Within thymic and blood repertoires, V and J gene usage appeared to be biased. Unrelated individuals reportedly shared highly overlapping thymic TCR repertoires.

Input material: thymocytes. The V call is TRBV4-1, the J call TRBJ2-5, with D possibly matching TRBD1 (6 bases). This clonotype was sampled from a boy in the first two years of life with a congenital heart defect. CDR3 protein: CASSWGQQETQYF. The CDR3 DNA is TGCGCCAGCAGCTGGGGGCAACAAGAGACCCAGTACTTC.